These 19 T cell receptor beta chains share one sample of origin, sequenced in a study of beta chain features in type 1 diabetes. Study-level points and caveats: Type 1 diabetes patients had TCRB CDR3s that were shorter (moderately but significantly so) in all four CD4+ subsets.

What was sequenced were expressed TCRB transcripts, since all of the isolated RNA had been reverse transcribed. TCRdb's table, derived via immunoSEQ multiplex PCR, lists solely in-frame clones and lacks some. The sample has about 640,000 clones, around 12% seen once; the top ten hold roughly 0.12%. No cognate antigen is known for these TCRs. The sample taken for sequencing was naive CD4+ T cells from blood. The receptor set was obtained from a man aged 25-45 years with type 1 diabetes.

The chain employs TRBV19 and TRBJ1-2; a weak D match, TRBD1 (6 bases). The V end lost 6 bases, the J end lost 3 bases, and 26 bases lay between the germline ends. The CDR3 contains 18 residues. Per the germline V gene, CDR1 is LNHDA and CDR2 is SQIVND (reference sequence). The CDR3 spells CASSEWPDPKGDDYGYTF. The CDR3 region has the DNA TGTGCCAGTAGCGAATGGCCCGACCCCAAGGGGGATGACTATGGCTACACCTTC.

This clone occurred a few times. The chain combines TRBV2 with TRBJ1-5; tentatively, D is TRBD1 (6 bases). Germline assignment: CDR1 SNHLY and CDR2 FYNNEI. The CDR3 sequence is 15 residues long. V was shortened by 7 bases and J by 1 base, with 14 bases between the two germline ends. CDR3 residues: CASMWGLGSNQPQHF. The CDR3, as DNA: TGTGCCAGCATGTGGGGGCTGGGGAGCAATCAGCCCCAGCATTTT.

J is TRBJ2-3 and V is TRBV28, with 8 bases identical to TRBD1. Germline loops: CDR1 MDHEN, CDR2 SYDVKM. CDR3 length: 15 amino acids. The V segment lost 2 bases and the J segment 5 bases; nucleotides outside the gene matches: 6. The CDR3 reads CASSLRQGARDTQYF. The CDR3 nucleotides are TGTGCCAGCAGTTTAAGGCAGGGGGCTAGAGATACGCAGTATTTT.

This clone was counted only a few times. The chain joins TRBV7-6 to TRBJ2-3; D gene unclear. Trimming left V 4 bases short and J 0 bases short, with 11 bases between. This CDR3 contains 15 residues. Germline V CDR1 and CDR2: SGHVS, FNYEAQ. CDR3 coding DNA: TGTGCCAGCAGCTCGCCATATGGAAGCACAGATACGCAGTATTTT. This sequence encodes CASSSPYGSTDTQYF.

This clone was detected a few times. The chain couples TRBV21-1 to TRBJ2-1; the table calls TRBD1, which could not be checked here. TRBV21-1 is recorded as a pseudogene. This CDR3 has 15 residues. CDR3 loop: CASSKGESGGDEQFF. As DNA, the CDR3 is TGTGCCAGCAGCAAAGGAGAGTCTGGGGGCGATGAGCAGTTCTTC.

This chain joins TRBV14 and TRBJ2-5; D is ambiguous. Germline V gene lookup returns CDR1 SGHDN and CDR2 FVKESK. The length of the CDR3 is 14 residues. Trimming removed 4 bases at V and 1 base at J, with 10 bases between. CDR3 DNA sequence: TGTGCCAGCAGCCCCCGCGCCAGCCAAGAGACCCAGTACTTC. This encodes CASSPRASQETQYF.

The table lists this clone with a few counts. The chain carries TRBV2 and TRBJ2-1; 8 bases fit TRBD1. In germline, CDR1 is SNHLY, CDR2 FYNNEI. V lost 3 bases and J lost 3; bases outside the gene matches: 10. This CDR3 has 17 amino acids. CDR3 DNA: TGTGCCAGCAGTGATCGACTCGGACAGGGTAACTACAATGAGCAGTTCTTC. Its protein product is CASSDRLGQGNYNEQFF.

This sequence joins TRBV28 and TRBJ1-5; tentative D call: TRBD1 (6 bases). The germline V gene has CDR1 MDHEN and CDR2 SYDVKM. Trimming took 2 bases from V and 7 from J, leaving 12 bases between them. The CDR3 runs to 14 residues. The CDR3 reads CASSLGGARQPQHF. The CDR3 region has the DNA TGTGCCAGCAGTTTAGGGGGGGCGCGGCAGCCCCAGCATTTT.

V gene TRBV18 combines with J gene TRBJ2-5, with 7 bases identical to TRBD1. The V gene's germline CDR1 is KGHSH and CDR2 LQKENI. The CDR3 has 13 residues. Trimming removed 8 bases from V and 5 bases from J; junction bases left unmatched: 8. The CDR3 reads CASRETGKETQYF. The CDR3 DNA follows: TGTGCCAGCCGCGAGACAGGGAAGGAGACCCAGTACTTC.

This clone was observed a handful of times. V gene TRBV10-3 combines with J gene TRBJ1-5, with D possibly being TRBD1 (6 bases). Trimming cost V 1 base and J 2 bases, with 6 bases left between them. The CDR3 runs 14 residues. Germline V lookup: CDR1 ENHRY, CDR2 SYGVKD. As DNA, the CDR3 is TGTGCCATCAGTGAGTACAGGGGCAATCAGCCCCAGCATTTT. Its translation: CAISEYRGNQPQHF.

The chain is built from TRBV5-5 and TRBJ2-7, with D hard to call. Germline lookup yields CDR1 SGHKS and CDR2 YYEKEE (reference sequence). The CDR3 runs 13 residues. V dropped 0 bases and J dropped 6 bases, with 10 bases sitting between them. CDR3 DNA: TGTGCCAGCAGCTTGGAGGGTACCGGCGAGCAGTACTTC. Encoded protein: CASSLEGTGEQYF.

The sample holds a few counts of this clone. CDR3 coding DNA: TGTGCCAGCAGTTCGGCTAGCGCCTCATACAATGAGCAGTTCTTC. This gives the protein CASSSASASYNEQFF. V usage is TRBV5-4 and J usage is TRBJ2-1; D may be TRBD2 (6 bases). This CDR3 comprises 15 residues. Germline V gene lookup returns CDR1 SGHNT and CDR2 YYREEE (reference sequence). V was cut by 5 bases and J by 4 bases, with 16 bases left in between. Full variable domain (missing parts from reference TRBV5-4 and TRBJ2-1): ETGVTQSPTHLIKTRGQQVTLRCSSQSGHNTVSWYQQALGQGPQFIFQYYREEENGRGNFPPRFSGLQFPNYSSELNVNALELDDSALYLCASSSASASYNEQFFGPGTRLTVL.

The chain employs TRBV6-6 and TRBJ2-3; TRBD2 matches 8 bases. V lost 1 base to trimming and J lost 0 bases; unmatched junction nucleotides: 3. CDR1 and CDR2 from the germline V gene are MNHNY and SVGAGI (reference sequence). The CDR3 is 16 residues long. CDR3 sequence: CASSYWRGESTDTQYF. Written as DNA, the CDR3 is TGTGCCAGCAGTTACTGGCGGGGGGAGAGCACAGATACGCAGTATTTT.

The chain links TRBV7-9 to TRBJ2-3; 12 bases are shared with TRBD2. V trimming: 5 bases; J trimming: 2 bases; junction bases outside the gene matches: 11. The germline CDR1 and CDR2 sequences are SEHNR and FQNEAQ (reference sequence). The CDR3 length is 18 residues. For the CDR3, the DNA is TGTGCCAGCAGCGTTACCTGGACTAGCGGGGTGTACACAGATACGCAGTATTTT. Translated, it gives CASSVTWTSGVYTDTQYF.

The chain joins TRBV30 to TRBJ2-1; TRBD2 matches 15 bases. With V trimmed by 4 bases and J by 0 bases, 10 bases remained unmatched. The CDR3 has 19 residues. CDR1 is GTSNPN, CDR2 SVGIG, per germline (reference sequence). CDR3 region: CAWISGTSGGLSSYNEQFF. The CDR3 bases are TGTGCCTGGATCTCCGGGACTAGCGGGGGGCTGAGCTCCTACAATGAGCAGTTCTTC. The full variable domain, with the rest looked up from reference TRBV30 and TRBJ2-1, is SQTIHQWPATLVQPVGSPLSLECTVEGTSNPNLYWYRQAAGRGLQLLFYSVGIGQISSEVPQNLSASRPQDRQFILSSKKLLLSDSGFYLCAWISGTSGGLSSYNEQFFGPGTRLTVL.

The genes are TRBV5-1 and TRBJ2-6; D unresolved. Germline CDR1 SGHRS, CDR2 YFSETQ. This CDR3 has 16 amino acids. V lost 5 bases and J 4 bases, leaving 16 bases between the germline ends. Here the CDR3 reads CASRRDPRTGANVLTF. The DNA for the CDR3 is TGCGCCAGCAGACGAGACCCCAGGACCGGGGCCAACGTCCTGACTTTC.

The genes are TRBV9 and TRBJ1-2; 11 bases align to TRBD1. Germline-derived CDR1 and CDR2 are SGDLS and YYNGEE. The CDR3 contains 15 residues. The V segment lost 4 bases and the J segment 4 bases; nucleotides outside the gene matches: 6. The CDR3 region is CASSTRDRGAYGYTF. The CDR3 nucleotides read TGTGCCAGCAGCACCCGGGACAGGGGGGCCTATGGCTACACCTTC.

V gene TRBV4-1 combines with J gene TRBJ2-5, with 8 positions matching TRBD1. The germline V gene has CDR1 MGHRA and CDR2 YSYEKL. The CDR3 runs to 16 residues. The junction had 8 bases not matched to a gene; V was cut back by 1 base and J by 4 bases. CDR3 amino acids: CASSQVGGQGTETQYF. The CDR3 DNA is TGCGCCAGCAGCCAAGTAGGAGGACAGGGCACAGAGACCCAGTACTTC.

The chain has TRBV6-5 and TRBJ1-2; no firm D call. Trimming removed 6 bases from V and 4 bases from J, with 15 bases in between. The CDR3 is 14 residues long. Germline values: CDR1 MNHEY, CDR2 SVGAGI. The DNA of the CDR3 is TGTGCCAGCAGGTCAGATATCCGGGGCTATGGCTACACCTTC. Amino acids: CASRSDIRGYGYTF.